The clone carrying this TCR beta chain turned up a few times. This entry belongs to a study of T-cell memory formation after mild COVID-19. Germline CDR1 reads MGHRA; CDR2 reads YSYEKL. V lost 4 bases and J 3 bases, leaving 17 bases between the germline ends. The CDR3 covers 16 residues. MiXCR, run by TCRdb on the 5' RACE reads, gives a single entry per CDR3 protein. The sample records about 340,000 distinct CDR3 sequences, roughly 21% being singletons. The origin of this receptor is an adult woman who had mild COVID-19 (a few samples of this study predate the infection). Cell type and time point are not known. V gene TRBV4-1 combines with J gene TRBJ2-3, with a possible D match to TRBD1 (5 bases). Sequenced input: PBMCs or a T cell subset sorted from them (not recorded which). CDR3 sequence reads: CASSRSTDRGTDTQYF. The CDR3 nucleotides are TGCGCCAGCAGCCGATCGACAGACCGAGGTACAGATACGCAGTATTTT.